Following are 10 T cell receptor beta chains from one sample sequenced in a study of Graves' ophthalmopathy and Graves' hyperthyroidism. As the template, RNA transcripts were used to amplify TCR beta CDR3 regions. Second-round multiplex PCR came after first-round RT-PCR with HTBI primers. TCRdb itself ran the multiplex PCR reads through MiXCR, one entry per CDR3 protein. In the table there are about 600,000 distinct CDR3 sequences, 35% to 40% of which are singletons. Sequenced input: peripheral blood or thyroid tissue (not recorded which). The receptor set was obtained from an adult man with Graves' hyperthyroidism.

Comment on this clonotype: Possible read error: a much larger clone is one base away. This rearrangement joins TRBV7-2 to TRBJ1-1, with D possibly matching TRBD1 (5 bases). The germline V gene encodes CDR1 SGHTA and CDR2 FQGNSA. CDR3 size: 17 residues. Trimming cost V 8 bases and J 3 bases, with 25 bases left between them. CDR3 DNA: TGTGCCAGCGGCTCATACAGAGATTGGGGCCGGGACACTGAAGCTTTCTTT. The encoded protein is CASGSYRDWGRDTEAFF.

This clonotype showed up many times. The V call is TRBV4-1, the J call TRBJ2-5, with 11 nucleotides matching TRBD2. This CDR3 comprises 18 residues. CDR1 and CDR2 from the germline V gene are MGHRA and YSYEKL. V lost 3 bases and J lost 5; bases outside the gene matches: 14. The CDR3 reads CASSQATGTSGPRETQYF. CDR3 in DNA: TGCGCCAGCAGCCAGGCCACCGGGACTAGCGGACCGAGGGAGACCCAGTACTTC.

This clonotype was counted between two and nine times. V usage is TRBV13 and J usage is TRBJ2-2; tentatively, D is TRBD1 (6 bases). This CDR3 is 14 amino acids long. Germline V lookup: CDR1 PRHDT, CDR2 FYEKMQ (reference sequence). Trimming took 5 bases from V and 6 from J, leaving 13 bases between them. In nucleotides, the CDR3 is TGTGCCAGCAGCCCATACAGGGTAGCCGGGGAGCTGTTTTTT. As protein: CASSPYRVAGELFF.

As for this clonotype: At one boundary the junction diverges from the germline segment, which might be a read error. CDR3 sequence (DNA): TGTGCCAGCAGTGCTTGGGGACAGGGAACCAACTATGGCTACACCTTC. Encoded protein: CASSAWGQGTNYGYTF. V is TRBV10-3 and J is TRBJ1-2; 9 nucleotides align to TRBD1. CDR3 length equals 16 residues. Germline assignment: CDR1 ENHRY and CDR2 SYGVKD.

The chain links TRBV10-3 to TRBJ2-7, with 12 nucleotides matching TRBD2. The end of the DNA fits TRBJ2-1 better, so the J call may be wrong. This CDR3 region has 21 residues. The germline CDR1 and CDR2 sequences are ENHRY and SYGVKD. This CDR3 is CAISESIVGLVGTSGFNEQFF. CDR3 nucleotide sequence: TGTGCCATCAGTGAGTCGATCGTTGGGTTAGTCGGGACTAGCGGGTTCAATGAGCAGTTCTTC.

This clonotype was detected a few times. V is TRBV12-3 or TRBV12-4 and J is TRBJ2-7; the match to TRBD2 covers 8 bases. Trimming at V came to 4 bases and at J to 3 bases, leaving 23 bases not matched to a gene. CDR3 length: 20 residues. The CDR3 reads CASSYSGSGGSSSLGYEQYF. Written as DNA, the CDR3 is TGTGCCAGCAGTTACTCAGGCAGCGGGGGTTCCTCCAGTTTGGGCTACGAGCAGTACTTC.

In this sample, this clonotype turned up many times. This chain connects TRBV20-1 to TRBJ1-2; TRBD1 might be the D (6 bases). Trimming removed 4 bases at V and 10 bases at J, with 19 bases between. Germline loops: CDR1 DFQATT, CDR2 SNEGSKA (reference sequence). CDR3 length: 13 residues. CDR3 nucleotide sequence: TGCAGTGCTAAATCGGGACAATTTTTTGACTACACCTTC. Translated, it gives CSAKSGQFFDYTF.

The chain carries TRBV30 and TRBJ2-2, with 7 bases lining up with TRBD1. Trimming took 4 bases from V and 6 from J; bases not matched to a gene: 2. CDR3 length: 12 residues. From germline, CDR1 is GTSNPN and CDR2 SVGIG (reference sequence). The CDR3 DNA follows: TGTGCCTGGACAGGGGGACCCGGGGAGCTGTTTTTT. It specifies CAWTGGPGELFF.

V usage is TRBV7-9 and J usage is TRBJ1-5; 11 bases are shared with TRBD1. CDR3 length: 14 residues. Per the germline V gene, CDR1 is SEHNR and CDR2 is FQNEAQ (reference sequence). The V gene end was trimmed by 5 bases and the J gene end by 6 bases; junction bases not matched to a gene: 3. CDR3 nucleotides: TGTGCCAGCAGCGGACAGGGGGCAAGTCAGCCCCAGCATTTT. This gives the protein CASSGQGASQPQHF.

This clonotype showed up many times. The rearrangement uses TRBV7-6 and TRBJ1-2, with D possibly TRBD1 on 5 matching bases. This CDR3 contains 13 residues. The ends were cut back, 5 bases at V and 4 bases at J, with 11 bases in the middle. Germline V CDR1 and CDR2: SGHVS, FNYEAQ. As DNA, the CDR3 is TGTGCCAGCAGCCGGGGACTGAGCTATGGCTACACCTTC. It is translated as CASSRGLSYGYTF.